This T cell receptor (beta chain) derives from a study of T cell changes during pregnancy in multiple sclerosis. Method: immunoSEQ multiplex PCR; TCRdb's copy keeps in-frame clones and lacks some. The sample lists nearly 70,000 clones, around 90% occurring once. The receptor comes from a female donor in good health, enrolled as a control in a pregnancy study. Here the sequenced sample was peripheral blood, taken in the second trimester of pregnancy.

The CDR3 nucleotides are TGCGCCAGCAGCCAACACGGGAGGAATGAGCAGTTCTTC. Residues: CASSQHGRNEQFF. This chain joins TRBV4-3 and TRBJ2-1, with TRBD2 identical over 7 bases. Looked up from germline, CDR1 is LGHNA and CDR2 is YSLEER. J was trimmed by 7 bases and V by 2 bases; bases with no gene match: 2. The CDR3 totals 13 residues.